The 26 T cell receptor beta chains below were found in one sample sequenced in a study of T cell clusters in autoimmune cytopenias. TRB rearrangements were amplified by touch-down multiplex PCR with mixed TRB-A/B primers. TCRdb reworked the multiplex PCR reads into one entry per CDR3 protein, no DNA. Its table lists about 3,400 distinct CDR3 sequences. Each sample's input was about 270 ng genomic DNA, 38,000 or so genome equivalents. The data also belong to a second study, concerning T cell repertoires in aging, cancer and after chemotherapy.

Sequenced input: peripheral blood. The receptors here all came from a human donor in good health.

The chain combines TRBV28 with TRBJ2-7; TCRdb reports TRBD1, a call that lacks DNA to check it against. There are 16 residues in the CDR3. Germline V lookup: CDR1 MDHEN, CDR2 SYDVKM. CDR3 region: CASSSFGRGKDYEQYF.

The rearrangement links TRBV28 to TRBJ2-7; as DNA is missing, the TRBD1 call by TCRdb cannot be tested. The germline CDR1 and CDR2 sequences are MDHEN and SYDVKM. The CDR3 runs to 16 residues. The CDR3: CASSLIGTGTREEQYF.

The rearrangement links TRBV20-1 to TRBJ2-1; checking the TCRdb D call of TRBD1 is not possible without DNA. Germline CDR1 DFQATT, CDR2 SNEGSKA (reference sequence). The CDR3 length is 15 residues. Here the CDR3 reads CSAREGAPEYNEQFF.

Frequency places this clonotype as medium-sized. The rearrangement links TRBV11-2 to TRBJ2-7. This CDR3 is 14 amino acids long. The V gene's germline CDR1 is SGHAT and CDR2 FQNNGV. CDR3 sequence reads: CASSLSTGTYEQYF.

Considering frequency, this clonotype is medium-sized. The CDR3 loop reads CASSKDGTGGIHTQYF. The chain carries TRBV7-2 and TRBJ2-3; TCRdb indicates TRBD1, and absent DNA this call remains unverified. This CDR3 region has 16 residues. Germline V gives CDR1 SGHTA, CDR2 FQGNSA.

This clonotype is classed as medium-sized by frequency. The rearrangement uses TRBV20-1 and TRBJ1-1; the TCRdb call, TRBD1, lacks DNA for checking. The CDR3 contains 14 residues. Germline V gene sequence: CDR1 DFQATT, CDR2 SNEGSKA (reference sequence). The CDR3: CSARDSRGPTEAFF.

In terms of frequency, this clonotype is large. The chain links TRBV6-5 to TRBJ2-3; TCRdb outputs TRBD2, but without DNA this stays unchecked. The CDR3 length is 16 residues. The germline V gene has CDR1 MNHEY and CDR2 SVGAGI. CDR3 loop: CASSYVAGGQSDTQYF.

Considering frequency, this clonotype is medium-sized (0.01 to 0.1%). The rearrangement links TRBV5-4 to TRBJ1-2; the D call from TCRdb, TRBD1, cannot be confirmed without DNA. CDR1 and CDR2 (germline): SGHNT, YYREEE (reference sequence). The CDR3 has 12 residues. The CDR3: CASSVRGFGYTF.

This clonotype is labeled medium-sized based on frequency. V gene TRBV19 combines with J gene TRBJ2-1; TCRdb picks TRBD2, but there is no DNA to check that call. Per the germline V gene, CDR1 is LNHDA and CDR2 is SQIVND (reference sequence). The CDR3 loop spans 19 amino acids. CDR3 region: CASSIRTRGTSGIYNEQFF.

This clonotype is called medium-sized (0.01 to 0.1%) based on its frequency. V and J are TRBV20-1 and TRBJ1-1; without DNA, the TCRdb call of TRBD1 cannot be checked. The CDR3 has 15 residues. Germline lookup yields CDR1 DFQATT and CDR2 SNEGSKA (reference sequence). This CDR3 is CSARDGRQGVTEAFF.

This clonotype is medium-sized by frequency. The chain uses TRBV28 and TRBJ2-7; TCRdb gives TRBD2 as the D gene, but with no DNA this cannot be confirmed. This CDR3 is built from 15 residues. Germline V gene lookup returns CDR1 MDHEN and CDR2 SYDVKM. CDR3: CASSLDTSGSNEQYF. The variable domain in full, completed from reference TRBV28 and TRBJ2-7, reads DVKVTQSSRYLVKRTGEKVFLECVQDMDHENMFWYRQDPGLGLRLIYFSYDVKMKEKGDIPEGYSVSREKKERFSLILESASTNQTSMYLCASSLDTSGSNEQYFGPGTRLTVT.

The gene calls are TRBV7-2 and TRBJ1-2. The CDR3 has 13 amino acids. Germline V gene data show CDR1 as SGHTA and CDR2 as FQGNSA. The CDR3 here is CASSLLGGYGYTF.

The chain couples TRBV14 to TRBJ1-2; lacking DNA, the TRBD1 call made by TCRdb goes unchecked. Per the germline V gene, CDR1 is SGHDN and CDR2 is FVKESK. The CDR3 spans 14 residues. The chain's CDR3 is CASSPTTGNYGYTF.

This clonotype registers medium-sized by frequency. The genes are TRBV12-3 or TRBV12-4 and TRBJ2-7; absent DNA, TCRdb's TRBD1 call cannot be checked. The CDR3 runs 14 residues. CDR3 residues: CASSFEAGGHEQYF.

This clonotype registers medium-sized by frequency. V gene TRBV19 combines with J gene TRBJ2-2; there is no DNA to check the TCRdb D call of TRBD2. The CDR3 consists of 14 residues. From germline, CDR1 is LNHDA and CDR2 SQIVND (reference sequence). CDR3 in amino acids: CASSRTSVSGELFF.

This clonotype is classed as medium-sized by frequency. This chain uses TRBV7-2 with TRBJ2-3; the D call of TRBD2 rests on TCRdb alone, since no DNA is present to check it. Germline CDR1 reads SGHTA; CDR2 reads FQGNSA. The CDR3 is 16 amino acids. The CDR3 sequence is CASSLTSGGNTDTQYF.

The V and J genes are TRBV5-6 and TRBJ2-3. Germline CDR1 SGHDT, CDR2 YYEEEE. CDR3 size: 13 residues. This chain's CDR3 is CASSTTSIDTQYF.

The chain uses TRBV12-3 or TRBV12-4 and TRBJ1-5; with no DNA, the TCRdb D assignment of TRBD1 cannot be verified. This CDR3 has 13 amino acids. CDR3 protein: CASRRGSNQPQHF.

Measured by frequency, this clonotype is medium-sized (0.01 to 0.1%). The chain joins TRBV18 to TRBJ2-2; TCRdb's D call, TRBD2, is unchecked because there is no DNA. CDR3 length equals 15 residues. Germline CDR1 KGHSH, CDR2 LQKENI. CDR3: CASSNLASNTGELFF.

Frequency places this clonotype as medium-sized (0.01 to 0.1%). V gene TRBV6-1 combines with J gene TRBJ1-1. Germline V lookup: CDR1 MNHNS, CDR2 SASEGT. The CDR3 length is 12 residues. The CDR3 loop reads CASRLGNTEAFF.

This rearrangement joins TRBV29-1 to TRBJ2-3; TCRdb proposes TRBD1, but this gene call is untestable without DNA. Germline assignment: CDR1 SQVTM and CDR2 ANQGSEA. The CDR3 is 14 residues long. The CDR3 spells CSVATGVSADTQYF.

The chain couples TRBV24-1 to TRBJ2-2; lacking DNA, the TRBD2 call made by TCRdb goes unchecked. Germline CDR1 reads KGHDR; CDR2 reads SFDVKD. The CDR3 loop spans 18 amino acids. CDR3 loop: CATSDPGGTREVGGELFF.

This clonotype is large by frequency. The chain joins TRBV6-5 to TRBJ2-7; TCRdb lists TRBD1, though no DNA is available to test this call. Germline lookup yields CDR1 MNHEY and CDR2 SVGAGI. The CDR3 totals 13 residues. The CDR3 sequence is CASSGQGAKEQYF.

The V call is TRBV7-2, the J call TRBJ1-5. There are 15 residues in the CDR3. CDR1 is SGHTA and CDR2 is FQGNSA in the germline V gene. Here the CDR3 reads CASSLTDLANQPQHF.

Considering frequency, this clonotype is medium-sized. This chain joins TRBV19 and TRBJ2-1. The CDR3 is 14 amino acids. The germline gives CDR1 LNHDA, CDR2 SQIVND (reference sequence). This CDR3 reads CASGSGSSYNEQFF.

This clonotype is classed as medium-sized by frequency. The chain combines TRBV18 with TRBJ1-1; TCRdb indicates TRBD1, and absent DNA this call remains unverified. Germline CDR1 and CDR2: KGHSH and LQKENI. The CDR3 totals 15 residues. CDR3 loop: CASSRGGIMNTEAFF.